The 21 T cell receptor beta chains presented below share a single source sample, sequenced in a study of T cell responses to AZD1222 COVID-19 vaccine. TCRdb keeps only in-frame clones here, not all; method: immunoSEQ multiplex PCR. The data contain some 170,000 clones, about 90% of them singletons. The material was peripheral blood, obtained 28 days after the second dose of the MenACWY control vaccine. These receptor sequences come from an adult who received the MenACWY meningococcal vaccine as a control.

Remarks on this clone: Other DNA sequences in the sample encode the same CDR3. V and J are TRBV9 and TRBJ1-2; D call uncertain. The CDR3 length is 12 residues. The germline gives CDR1 SGDLS, CDR2 YYNGEE. V lost 0 bases and J lost 8, with 8 bases in between. CDR3 region: CASSVGGGGYTF. CDR3 in DNA: TGTGCCAGCAGCGTAGGGGGAGGCGGCTACACCTTC.

The chain carries TRBV4-3 and TRBJ2-3; D call uncertain. Germline V lookup: CDR1 LGHNA, CDR2 YSLEER. The length of the CDR3 is 11 residues. V lost 6 bases, J lost 4 bases, and 5 bases lay in between. CDR3 protein: CASRGPDTQYF. CDR3 bases: TGCGCCAGCAGAGGACCAGATACGCAGTATTTT.

This clone was seen a single time. The V call is TRBV5-4, the J call TRBJ1-4, with TRBD1 matching over 11 bases. This CDR3 has 14 amino acids. The V and J ends lost 3 bases and 7 bases, in that order; junction bases with no gene match: 2. The germline gives CDR1 SGHNT, CDR2 YYREEE (reference sequence). This chain's CDR3 is CASSWTGGREKLFF. The CDR3 DNA reads TGTGCCAGCAGCTGGACAGGGGGCCGTGAAAAACTGTTTTTT.

This chain uses TRBV7-9 with TRBJ1-4; 10 positions agree with TRBD1. Trimming removed 5 bases from V and 7 bases from J; junction bases left unmatched: 1. Per germline, CDR1 SEHNR and CDR2 FQNEAQ (reference sequence). This CDR3 region has 13 residues. CDR3 sequence: CASSGTGVEKLFF. For the CDR3, the DNA is TGTGCCAGCAGCGGGACAGGGGTTGAAAAACTGTTTTTT. The whole variable domain, filled in from reference TRBV7-9 and TRBJ1-4, reads DTGVSQNPRHKITKRGQNVTFRCDPISEHNRLYWYRQTLGQGPEFLTYFQNEAQLEKSRLLSDRFSAERPKGSFSTLEIQRTEQGDSAMYLCASSGTGVEKLFFGSGTQLSVL.

The rearrangement joins TRBV10-3 to TRBJ2-2; the D gene is possibly TRBD2 (5 bases). Germline CDR1 and CDR2: ENHRY and SYGVKD. There are 15 residues in the CDR3. Trimming shortened V by 6 bases and J by 4 bases, and 15 bases separated the two germline ends. The CDR3 loop is CAISQQRGSTGELFF. The DNA of the CDR3 is TGTGCCATCAGCCAACAACGGGGAAGCACCGGGGAGCTGTTTTTT.

V and J are TRBV28 and TRBJ1-4, with D tentatively TRBD1 (6 bases). Germline V lookup: CDR1 MDHEN, CDR2 SYDVKM. The V end lost 8 bases, the J end lost 5 bases, and 15 bases lay between the germline ends. The length of the CDR3 is 14 residues. The CDR3 region has the DNA TGTGCCAGCCGACCTGGGGGGGCAAATGAAAAACTGTTTTTT. It translates to CASRPGGANEKLFF.

The rearrangement uses TRBV6-5 and TRBJ2-7; 9 bases fit TRBD1. CDR3 length: 14 residues. Germline V gene sequence: CDR1 MNHEY, CDR2 SVGAGI. Unmatched junction bases numbered 5, after V lost 8 bases and J lost 0 bases. Here the CDR3 DNA reads TGTGCCAGCCGAAGGACAGGGGTCTCCTACGAGCAGTACTTC. It encodes CASRRTGVSYEQYF.

The V call is TRBV21-1, the J call TRBJ2-7; TRBD1, the D gene given by the table, was not confirmed from the DNA. TRBV21-1 has pseudogene status. The CDR3 extends over 15 amino acids. In nucleotides, the CDR3 is TGTGCCAGCCCATACCGTCGACAGAAGGACTACGAGCAGTACTTC. Protein sequence: CASPYRRQKDYEQYF.

The chain links TRBV7-9 to TRBJ2-7; D may be TRBD2 (7 bases). CDR1 SEHNR and CDR2 FQNEAQ come from the germline V gene (reference sequence). Trimming shortened V by 4 bases and J by 4 bases, and 14 bases separated the two germline ends. The CDR3 covers 14 residues. In DNA form, the CDR3 reads TGTGCCAGCAGCTCCCCGGGGGGCGGGTACGAGCAGTACTTC. Translation gives CASSSPGGGYEQYF.

This clone showed up just once. The CDR3 DNA reads as TGTGCCACCAGTGATGTAGCGAGCTCCTACAATGAGCAGTTCTTC. Translation gives CATSDVASSYNEQFF. V and J are TRBV24-1 and TRBJ2-1; D perhaps matches TRBD2 (5 bases). The CDR3 is made up of 15 amino acids. V lost 3 bases and J lost 0, with 8 bases in between. CDR1 is KGHDR and CDR2 is SFDVKD in the germline V gene.

The J gene is TRBJ2-1, the V gene TRBV27, with D possibly being TRBD2 (5 bases). The germline V gene has CDR1 MNHEY and CDR2 SMNVEV (reference sequence). The CDR3 length is 16 residues. V was trimmed by 6 bases and J by 0 bases, leaving 15 bases between them. CDR3 nucleotides: TGTGCCAGCAGCGACGGGATAGCGCGCTCCTACAATGAGCAGTTCTTC. Protein: CASSDGIARSYNEQFF.

This chain joins TRBV7-9 and TRBJ1-5, with D maybe TRBD1 (6 bases). Per germline, CDR1 SEHNR and CDR2 FQNEAQ (reference sequence). The CDR3 covers 15 residues. Trimming cost V 1 base and J 3 bases, with 10 bases left between them. In DNA form, the CDR3 reads TGTGCCAGCAGCTTAGGTTCAGGGGACAATCAGCCCCAGCATTTT. Protein sequence: CASSLGSGDNQPQHF.

The chain joins TRBV5-1 to TRBJ1-1; 8 nucleotides agree with TRBD1. CDR3 size: 14 residues. Germline V lookup: CDR1 SGHRS, CDR2 YFSETQ. After removal of 4 bases from V and 4 bases from J, the junction contained 6 bases not matched to a gene. The CDR3 DNA follows: TGCGCCAGCAGCGGCGGGGACAGGACCACTGAAGCTTTCTTT. The encoded protein is CASSGGDRTTEAFF.

The chain combines TRBV28 with TRBJ2-7; the match to TRBD2 covers 10 bases. This CDR3 spans 15 amino acids. Germline CDR1 reads MDHEN; CDR2 reads SYDVKM. V trimming: 3 bases; J trimming: 7 bases; junction bases outside the gene matches: 9. The CDR3 sequence: CASSFFASGSGEQYF. DNA of the CDR3: TGTGCCAGCAGTTTCTTCGCTAGCGGGAGCGGTGAGCAGTACTTC. Combining the CDR3 with reference TRBV28 and TRBJ2-7 gives the whole variable domain DVKVTQSSRYLVKRTGEKVFLECVQDMDHENMFWYRQDPGLGLRLIYFSYDVKMKEKGDIPEGYSVSREKKERFSLILESASTNQTSMYLCASSFFASGSGEQYFGPGTRLTVT.

This clone was seen more than once but under ten times. This chain connects TRBV5-4 to TRBJ2-2; maybe TRBD2 (5 bases). Germline CDR1 and CDR2: SGHNT and YYREEE (reference sequence). The CDR3 runs to 15 residues. V lost 4 bases to trimming and J lost 4 bases, with 14 bases between them. This CDR3 reads CASSRTPLSTGELFF. The CDR3 DNA reads as TGTGCCAGCAGCCGGACTCCTCTCAGCACCGGGGAGCTGTTTTTT.

This chain connects TRBV27 to TRBJ1-1, with a tentative D call TRBD1 (5 bases). The V end was cut by 8 bases, the J end by 3 bases, with 19 bases between. CDR3 length: 15 amino acids. Germline CDR1 MNHEY, CDR2 SMNVEV (reference sequence). The CDR3 DNA sequence: TGTGCCAGCTCAAGTTGGGGCAGGGCCCACACTGAAGCTTTCTTT. As protein: CASSSWGRAHTEAFF.

The CDR3 region has the DNA TGTGCCAGTAGTGTGGCAACGAACACTGAAGCTTTCTTT. This codes for CASSVATNTEAFF. The V gene is TRBV19, the J gene TRBJ1-1, with D unresolved. The CDR3 runs to 13 residues. V was cut by 5 bases and J by 1 base, with 8 bases left in between. Germline V gives CDR1 LNHDA, CDR2 SQIVND (reference sequence). The full variable domain, in which reference TRBV19 and TRBJ1-1 provide the parts outside the CDR3, is DGGITQSPKYLFRKEGQNVTLSCEQNLNHDAMYWYRQDPGQGLRLIYYSQIVNDFQKGDIAEGYSVSREKKESFPLTVTSAQKNPTAFYLCASSVATNTEAFFGQGTRLTVV.

J is TRBJ2-1 and V is TRBV18; 11 bases are a match to TRBD2. Germline CDR1 is KGHSH and CDR2 is LQKENI. V was clipped by 0 bases and J by 6 bases; unmatched bases: 7. The CDR3 extends over 17 amino acids. CDR3 nucleotides: TGTGCCAGCTCACCACCGGTATTAGCGGGAGGGATCAATGAGCAGTTCTTC. This codes for CASSPPVLAGGINEQFF. Full variable domain (outside the CDR3, taken from reference TRBV18 and TRBJ2-1): NAGVMQNPRHLVRRRGQEARLRCSPMKGHSHVYWYRQLPEEGLKFMVYLQKENIIDESGMPKERFSAEFPKEGPSILRIQQVVRGDSAAYFCASSPPVLAGGINEQFFGPGTRLTVL.

The genes are TRBV15 and TRBJ1-4; no firm D call. Germline CDR1 LNHNV, CDR2 YYDKDF (reference sequence). The CDR3 is 16 residues long. Trimming left V 1 base short and J 5 bases short, with 14 bases between. The CDR3: CATSRVRGSENEKLFF. The DNA for the CDR3 is TGTGCCACCAGCAGAGTTCGCGGCAGCGAAAATGAAAAACTGTTTTTT.

The chain is built from TRBV28 and TRBJ1-6, with D unclear. This CDR3 is built from 15 residues. Between the trimmed V and J ends, which lost 3 bases and 5 bases, there was a span of 11 bases. Germline V lookup: CDR1 MDHEN, CDR2 SYDVKM. CDR3 protein: CASSLGTDHNSPLHF. The CDR3 DNA reads as TGTGCCAGCAGTTTGGGTACAGATCATAATTCACCCCTCCACTTT.

The chain employs TRBV30 and TRBJ2-7; D possibly matches TRBD1 or TRBD2 (5 bases each). Germline CDR1 is GTSNPN and CDR2 is SVGIG (reference sequence). Trimming left V 5 bases short and J 3 bases short, with 8 bases between. This CDR3 contains 11 residues. The CDR3 bases are TGTGCCTGGGGGGGAAGCTACGAGCAGTACTTC. Amino acid sequence: CAWGGSYEQYF.